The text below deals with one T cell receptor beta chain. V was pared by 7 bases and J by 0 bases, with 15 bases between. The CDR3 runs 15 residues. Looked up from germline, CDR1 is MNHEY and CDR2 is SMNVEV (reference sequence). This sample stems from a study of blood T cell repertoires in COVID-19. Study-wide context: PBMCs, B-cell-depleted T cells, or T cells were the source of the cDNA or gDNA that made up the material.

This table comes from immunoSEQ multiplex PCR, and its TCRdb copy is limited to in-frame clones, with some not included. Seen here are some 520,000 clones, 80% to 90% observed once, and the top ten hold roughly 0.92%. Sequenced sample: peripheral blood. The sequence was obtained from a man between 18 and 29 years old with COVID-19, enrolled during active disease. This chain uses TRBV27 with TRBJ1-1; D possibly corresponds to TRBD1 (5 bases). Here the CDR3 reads CASTFLREVNTEAFF. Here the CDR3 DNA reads TGTGCCAGCACTTTCCTCAGGGAAGTGAACACTGAAGCTTTCTTT.